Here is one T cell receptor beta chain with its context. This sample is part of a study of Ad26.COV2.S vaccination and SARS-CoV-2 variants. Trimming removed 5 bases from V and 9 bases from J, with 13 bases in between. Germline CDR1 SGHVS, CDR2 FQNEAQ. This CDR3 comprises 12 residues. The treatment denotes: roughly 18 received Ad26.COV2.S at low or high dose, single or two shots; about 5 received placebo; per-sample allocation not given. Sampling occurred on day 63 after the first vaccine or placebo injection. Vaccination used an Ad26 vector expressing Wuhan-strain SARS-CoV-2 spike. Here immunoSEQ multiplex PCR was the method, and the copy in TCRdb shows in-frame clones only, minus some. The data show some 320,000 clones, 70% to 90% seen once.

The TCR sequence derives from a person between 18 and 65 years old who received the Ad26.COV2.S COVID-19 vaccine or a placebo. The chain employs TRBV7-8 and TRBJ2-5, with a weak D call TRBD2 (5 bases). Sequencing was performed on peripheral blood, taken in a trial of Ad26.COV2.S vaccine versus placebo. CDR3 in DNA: TGTGCCAGCAGCCTACGCAACGGGGCCCAGTACTTC. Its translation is CASSLRNGAQYF.